This T cell receptor beta chain emerged from a study of blood T cell repertoires in COVID-19. About the research overall: The cDNA or gDNA used as material had been derived from T cells, B-cell-depleted T cells, or PBMCs.

This clone has just a few counts. The CDR3 spans 13 residues. Germline CDR1 and CDR2: LGHDT and YNNKEL (reference sequence). V was shortened by 4 bases and J by 8 bases, with 14 bases between the two germline ends. Per the original methods: Nucleated cell number was recorded as an estimate derived from reference gene primer amplification. Data came from immunoSEQ multiplex PCR; TCRdb stores just in-frame clones and leaves some out. V and J calls and clone size are as listed in that table; D and trimming were resolved from the DNA. The sample lists about 46,000 clones, about 85% seen once, with approximately 3% in the top ten. Participants were aged about 18 to 90 years, lived in 24 US areas, and enrolled virtually. Cohorts were assigned according to the clinical history that participants reported.

This clonotype originated in a woman aged 50 to 60 who had recovered from COVID-19. The sample was PBMCs or T cells enriched from blood (not recorded which). This sequence joins TRBV3-1 (or the pseudogene TRBV3-2) and TRBJ1-1, with D perhaps matching TRBD1 (6 bases). The CDR3 DNA follows: TGTGCCAGCAGCCGAGGGACACGGTTAGAAGCTTTCTTT. Translated: CASSRGTRLEAFF.